The T cell receptor (beta chain) under discussion was sequenced for a study of graft-versus-host responses after intestinal transplantation. Study-wide context: Tacrolimus plus steroids were given to all recipients for about 3 years, preceded by anti-thymocyte globulin induction.

Study conclusions and caveats: The presence of high graft-versus-host to host-versus-graft clonal ratios in allografts characterized patients with graft-donor T cell macrochimerism. Recipient marrow held GvH clones, some first seen in ileum or blood. Circulating GvH clone levels at their peak were associated with HvG declines (early post-transplant).

Assay used: immunoSEQ multiplex PCR; TCRdb lists only in-frame clones, some missing. This sample has 96,000 or so clones; roughly 90% occur once, and the top ten carry around 0.15%. Turning to this clone: Its antigen is currently unknown. At one end the junction does not follow the germline gene, possibly because of a read error.

The CDR3 runs 13 residues. Per germline, CDR1 MDHEN and CDR2 SYDVKM. The specimen comprised unstimulated CD4+ T cells sorted from spleen or lymph node cells, sampled before intestinal transplant. V and J are TRBV28 and TRBJ1-1; D ambiguous. The receptor comes from a human donor who received an intestinal transplant. CDR3 DNA sequence: TGTGCCAGCAGTTCCGACGGTCCTGGGCGTCCCAGTTTT. It is translated as CASSSDGPGRPSF.